This entry lists 22 T cell receptor beta chains sequenced from one sample in a study of blood T cell repertoires in COVID-19. Assay used: immunoSEQ multiplex PCR; TCRdb lists only in-frame clones, some missing. The data show about half a million clones, 70% to 90% seen once. Sequencing was done on a sample of peripheral blood. The receptors stem from a human donor in a cohort sampled during active COVID-19.

The V gene is TRBV11-2, the J gene TRBJ1-2; maybe TRBD1 (5 bases). The CDR3 spans 14 residues. V was cut by 1 base and J by 6 bases, with 12 bases left in between. CDR1 SGHAT and CDR2 FQNNGV come from the germline V gene. The CDR3: CASSLVRANDGYTF. For the CDR3, the DNA is TGTGCCAGCAGCTTAGTCAGGGCAAACGATGGCTACACCTTC.

This clone was seen once. The chain has TRBV9 and TRBJ2-1; TRBD2 might be the D (6 bases). V lost 4 bases, J lost 7 bases, and 21 bases lay in between. The CDR3 spans 16 residues. Germline-derived CDR1 and CDR2 are SGDLS and YYNGEE. CDR3 DNA: TGTGCCAGCAGCCCCCAGAGCCGGGACTTTTCAAATGAGCAGTTCTTC. Encoded protein: CASSPQSRDFSNEQFF.

The CDR3 sequence is CSVEGGAGGAAGELFF. The CDR3 DNA sequence: TGCAGCGTTGAAGGCGGAGCAGGGGGCGCGGCCGGGGAGCTGTTTTTT. The genes are TRBV29-1 and TRBJ2-2; 8 bases match TRBD1. With V trimmed by 1 base and J by 6 bases, 10 bases remained unmatched. The CDR3 length is 16 residues. Germline assignment: CDR1 SQVTM and CDR2 ANQGSEA.

The rearrangement joins TRBV10-3 to TRBJ1-2; D might be TRBD1 (6 bases). The CDR3 is made up of 13 amino acids. Trimming removed 8 bases from V and 3 bases from J, with 13 bases in between. Germline V gives CDR1 ENHRY, CDR2 SYGVKD. The CDR3 sequence: CAIGDTGYYGYTF. As DNA, the CDR3 is TGTGCCATCGGGGACACAGGGTACTATGGCTACACCTTC.

The genes are TRBV23-1 and TRBJ2-7; D unclear. TRBV23-1 is noted as an ORF with a role that remains uncertain. The CDR3 length is 13 residues. Trimming shortened V by 3 bases and J by 0 bases, and 6 bases separated the two germline ends. In DNA, the CDR3 is TGCGCCAGCAGTCATTACAGCTCCTACGAGCAGTACTTC. Protein product: CASSHYSSYEQYF.

The chain employs TRBV6-5 and TRBJ1-6; 7 bases are shared with TRBD1. The CDR3 spans 15 residues. J was trimmed by 1 base and V by 6 bases; bases with no gene match: 3. Germline V gives CDR1 MNHEY, CDR2 SVGAGI. In nucleotides, the CDR3 is TGTGCCAGCAGAACAGGGGAATCCTATAATTCACCCCTCCACTTT. Residues: CASRTGESYNSPLHF.

This clone occurred a few times. The chain links TRBV5-1 to TRBJ2-1; 7 bases are a match to TRBD1. The germline CDR1 and CDR2 sequences are SGHRS and YFSETQ. The trim removed 4 bases at V and 0 bases at J, leaving 19 bases unmatched. The CDR3 extends over 20 amino acids. CDR3: CASSRGPGRGTTSSYNEQFF. The DNA for the CDR3 is TGCGCCAGCAGCCGAGGTCCCGGCAGGGGGACAACTAGCTCCTACAATGAGCAGTTCTTC.

This sequence joins TRBV28 and TRBJ1-5, with D perhaps matching TRBD1 (6 bases). V was clipped by 6 bases and J by 5 bases, with 14 bases between them. This CDR3 has 14 residues. Germline CDR1 reads MDHEN; CDR2 reads SYDVKM. CDR3 in DNA: TGTGCCAGCAGGCCAACAGGGAAGCATCAGCCCCAGCATTTT. The encoded protein is CASRPTGKHQPQHF.

This sequence joins TRBV4-2 and TRBJ2-4, with D perhaps matching TRBD2 (5 bases). Germline-derived CDR1 and CDR2 are LGHNA and YNFKEQ. V was shortened by 0 bases and J by 8 bases, with 11 bases between the two germline ends. The CDR3 runs 14 residues. As DNA, the CDR3 is TGTGCCAGCAGCCAAGAGGCCATGAGGGACATTCAGTACTTC. This sequence encodes CASSQEAMRDIQYF.

In this sample, this clone turned up a few times. The V and J genes are TRBV7-2 and TRBJ2-3, with 8 bases fitting TRBD2. CDR3 length: 15 amino acids. V shed 5 bases, J shed 0 bases, and the junction held 4 bases outside the gene matches. Germline values: CDR1 SGHTA, CDR2 FQGNSA. DNA of the CDR3: TGTGCCAGCAGCGGTAGCGGGATTAGCACAGATACGCAGTATTTT. Protein: CASSGSGISTDTQYF.

The chain carries TRBV3-1 (or the pseudogene TRBV3-2) and TRBJ1-4, with 8 bases lining up with TRBD1. V was clipped by 1 base and J by 6 bases; unmatched bases: 7. The CDR3 spans 16 residues. Germline V gene sequence: CDR1 LGHDT, CDR2 YNNKEL (reference sequence). CDR3 DNA sequence: TGTGCCAGCAGCCAAGGAGAAGGACAGGGCGATGAAAAACTGTTTTTT. It codes for CASSQGEGQGDEKLFF.

This clone was recorded once. The rearrangement uses TRBV30 and TRBJ2-3, with 8 positions matching TRBD2. The CDR3 runs 15 residues. Unmatched junction bases numbered 6, after V lost 3 bases and J lost 1 base. CDR1 is GTSNPN and CDR2 is SVGIG in the germline V gene (reference sequence). The CDR3: CAWSLATSGTDTQYF. For the CDR3, the DNA is TGTGCCTGGAGCCTGGCGACTAGCGGCACAGATACGCAGTATTTT.

The chain recombines TRBV5-4 with TRBJ2-2, with TRBD2 matching over 7 bases. Germline CDR1 SGHNT, CDR2 YYREEE (reference sequence). The V and J ends lost 4 bases and 6 bases, in that order; junction bases with no gene match: 6. The CDR3 has 14 amino acids. The CDR3 spells CASSPGGRAGELFF. Here the CDR3 DNA reads TGTGCCAGCAGCCCTGGCGGGAGAGCCGGGGAGCTGTTTTTT.

The V gene is TRBV28, the J gene TRBJ1-3, with no clear D. Trimming left V 2 bases short and J 0 bases short, with 11 bases between. From germline, CDR1 is MDHEN and CDR2 SYDVKM. The CDR3 sequence is 16 residues long. The CDR3 sequence: CASSLMRATSGNTIYF. The CDR3 coding sequence is TGTGCCAGCAGTTTAATGAGGGCTACCTCTGGAAACACCATATATTTT.

The chain couples TRBV6-5 to TRBJ2-5, with a possible D match to TRBD1 (6 bases). Germline lookup yields CDR1 MNHEY and CDR2 SVGAGI. The length of the CDR3 is 14 residues. The V and J ends lost 7 bases and 2 bases respectively, with 14 bases between them. Written as DNA, the CDR3 is TGTGCCAGCATGGCCTCGGGACAACAAGAGACCCAGTACTTC. Translated, it gives CASMASGQQETQYF.

This sequence joins TRBV27 and TRBJ2-1; 9 bases are shared with TRBD1. Trimming cost V 3 bases and J 9 bases; bases outside gene matches: 6. CDR1 MNHEY and CDR2 SMNVEV come from the germline V gene (reference sequence). CDR3 length equals 14 residues. CDR3 loop: CASSFRDREGEQFF. The CDR3 DNA reads as TGTGCCAGCAGTTTTCGGGACAGGGAGGGTGAGCAGTTCTTC.

V usage is TRBV20-1 and J usage is TRBJ2-1, with D possibly TRBD2 on 6 matching bases. Germline loops: CDR1 DFQATT, CDR2 SNEGSKA (reference sequence). The CDR3 covers 11 residues. With 6 bases removed from V and 7 bases from J, the gap between germline ends came to 10 bases. CDR3 sequence: CSAGGINEQFF. The CDR3 nucleotides are TGCAGTGCCGGCGGGATAAATGAGCAGTTCTTC.

This chain uses TRBV6-5 with TRBJ1-2, with D unresolved. The CDR3 length is 11 residues. V lost 6 bases and J lost 2, with 4 bases in between. From germline, CDR1 is MNHEY and CDR2 SVGAGI. The CDR3 reads CASRSNYGYTF. CDR3 sequence (DNA): TGTGCCAGCAGAAGCAACTATGGCTACACCTTC.

The chain is built from TRBV11-2 and TRBJ2-7; 7 nucleotides line up with TRBD2. With V trimmed by 5 bases and J by 5 bases, 12 bases remained unmatched. Germline V CDR1 and CDR2: SGHAT, FQNNGV. This CDR3 is 15 amino acids long. DNA of the CDR3: TGTGCCAGCAGCCTGGCGGGAGTATCCTACGACGAGCAGTACTTC. This translates into CASSLAGVSYDEQYF.

The chain employs TRBV10-1 and TRBJ1-1; tentatively, D is TRBD1 (5 bases). The CDR3 has 13 residues. Germline CDR1 is WNHNN and CDR2 is SYGVQD (reference sequence). The V end was cut by 5 bases, the J end by 4 bases, with 11 bases between. The CDR3 region is CASSFQGGTEAFF. DNA for the CDR3: TGCGCCAGCAGTTTCCAGGGAGGCACTGAAGCTTTCTTT.

This clone was picked up one time. Additional DNA sequences in this sample encode the identical CDR3. This chain links TRBV6-5 with TRBJ1-6, with a weak D call TRBD1 (5 bases). This CDR3 region has 13 residues. Germline V gene lookup returns CDR1 MNHEY and CDR2 SVGAGI. Between the trimmed V and J ends, which lost 5 bases and 10 bases, there was a span of 12 bases. CDR3 sequence: CASSRAGGSPLHF. The CDR3 DNA sequence: TGTGCCAGCAGTCGCGCGGGGGGATCACCCCTCCACTTT.

This sequence joins TRBV20-1 and TRBJ1-1; D gene unclear. The germline V gene encodes CDR1 DFQATT and CDR2 SNEGSKA (reference sequence). Trimming took off 3 bases at V and 0 bases at J, with 8 bases between the two ends. The CDR3 runs to 13 residues. This CDR3 is CSASPYMNTEAFF. As DNA, the CDR3 is TGCAGTGCTAGTCCATACATGAACACTGAAGCTTTCTTT.